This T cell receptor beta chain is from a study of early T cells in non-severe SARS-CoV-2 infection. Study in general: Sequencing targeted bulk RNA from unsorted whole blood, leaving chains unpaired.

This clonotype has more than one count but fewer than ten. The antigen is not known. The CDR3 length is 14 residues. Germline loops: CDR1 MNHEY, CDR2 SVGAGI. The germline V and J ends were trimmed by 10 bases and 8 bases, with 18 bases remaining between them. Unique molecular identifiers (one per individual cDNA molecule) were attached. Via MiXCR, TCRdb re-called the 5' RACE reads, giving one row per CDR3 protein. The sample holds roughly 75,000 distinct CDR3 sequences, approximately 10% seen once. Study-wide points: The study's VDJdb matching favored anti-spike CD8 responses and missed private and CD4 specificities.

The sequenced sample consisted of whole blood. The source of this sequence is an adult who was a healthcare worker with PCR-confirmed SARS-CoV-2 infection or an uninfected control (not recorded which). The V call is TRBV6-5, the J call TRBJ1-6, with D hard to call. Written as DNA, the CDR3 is TGTGCCACGTCTCGCCAGAGCCAGGATTCACCCCTCCACTTT. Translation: CATSRQSQDSPLHF.